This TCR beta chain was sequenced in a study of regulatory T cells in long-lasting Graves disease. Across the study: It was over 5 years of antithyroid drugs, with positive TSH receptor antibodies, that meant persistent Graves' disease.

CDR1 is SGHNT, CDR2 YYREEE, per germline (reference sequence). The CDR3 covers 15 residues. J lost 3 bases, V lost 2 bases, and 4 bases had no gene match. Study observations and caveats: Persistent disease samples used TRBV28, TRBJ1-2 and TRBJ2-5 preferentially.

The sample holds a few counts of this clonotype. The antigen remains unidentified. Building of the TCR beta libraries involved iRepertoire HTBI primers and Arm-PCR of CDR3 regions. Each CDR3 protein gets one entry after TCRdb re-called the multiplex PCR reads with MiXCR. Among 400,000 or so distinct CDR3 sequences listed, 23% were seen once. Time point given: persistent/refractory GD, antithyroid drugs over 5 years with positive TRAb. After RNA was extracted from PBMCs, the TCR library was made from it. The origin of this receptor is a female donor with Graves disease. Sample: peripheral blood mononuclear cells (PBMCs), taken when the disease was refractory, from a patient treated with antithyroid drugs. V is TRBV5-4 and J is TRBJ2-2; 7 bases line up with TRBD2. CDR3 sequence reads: CASSFERDHTGELFF. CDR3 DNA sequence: TGTGCCAGCAGCTTCGAGCGGGACCACACCGGGGAGCTGTTTTTT.